The 9 T cell receptor beta chains below all came from one sample that was sequenced in a study of blood T cells in healthy people across ages (dated by TCRdb to the mid-2010s). The library was made by 5' RACE. The listed sequencing device is Illumina HiSeq 2500. A second roughly 6 to 11 cycle PCR used a sample-barcoded 5' primer and a J-beta primer mix. TCRdb trimmed public reads at Q25 via fastp, called clones via MiXCR and kept in-frame beta chains. CDR3 protein duplicates are merged, each entry listing the most common genes and DNA. This sample has more than 1.4 million distinct CDR3 sequences in its table, and approximately 40% of those were observed once. Under 8% of the sample is taken by the ten largest. The sample comprised blood. The source of these receptors is a woman aged 18-35 years in good health.

This clonotype was detected a few times. J is TRBJ2-1 and V is TRBV7-9; a possible D gene is TRBD1 (5 bases). The V gene lost 5 bases and the J gene lost 7 bases, with 21 bases spanning the gap. CDR1 is SEHNR and CDR2 is FQNEAQ in the germline V gene (reference sequence). This CDR3 comprises 16 residues. CDR3 amino acids: CASSPVGRAERNEQFF. DNA of the CDR3: TGTGCCAGCAGCCCCGTAGGCAGGGCGGAGAGGAATGAGCAGTTCTTC.

The CDR3 DNA reads TGTGCCAGCAGTGATGGAGGGGTCCGCACCTACGAGCAGTACTTC. Its translation is CASSDGGVRTYEQYF. The V gene is TRBV2, the J gene TRBJ2-5, with a weak D call TRBD2 (6 bases). With the DNA end fitting TRBJ2-7 better, the J assignment may be wrong. The germline V gene has CDR1 SNHLY and CDR2 FYNNEI. The CDR3 runs 15 residues.

This clonotype has just one count. The chain recombines TRBV15 with TRBJ2-1, with 7 nucleotides matching TRBD2. Germline CDR1 reads LNHNV; CDR2 reads YYDKDF (reference sequence). The length of the CDR3 is 16 residues. Germline trimming cut 1 base from V and 3 bases from J; bases unmatched to any gene: 6. Here the CDR3 DNA reads TGTGCCACCAGCAGAGGAGGCGGGAGCGTCTACAATGAGCAGTTCTTC. Translation: CATSRGGGSVYNEQFF.

This clonotype has a count of ten or more. This chain uses TRBV29-1 with TRBJ2-3; D is ambiguous. CDR1 is SQVTM, CDR2 ANQGSEA, per germline. CDR3 length equals 13 residues. V was cut by 6 bases and J by 2 bases, with 12 bases left in between. The CDR3 loop is CSVAAESTDTQYF. CDR3 sequence (DNA): TGCAGCGTAGCCGCCGAATCCACAGATACGCAGTATTTT.

This clonotype came up once. The gene calls are TRBV7-9 and TRBJ2-1; 11 nucleotides align to TRBD2. V gave up 5 bases and J gave up 10 bases; unmatched junction bases: 10. Germline CDR1 and CDR2: SEHNR and FQNEAQ (reference sequence). The CDR3 runs 15 residues. The CDR3 here is CASSQGLAVDYEQFF. The CDR3 region has the DNA TGTGCCAGCAGCCAGGGACTAGCGGTGGACTACGAGCAGTTCTTC.

This clonotype has only a few counts. The chain links TRBV7-2 to TRBJ2-7, with D maybe TRBD2 (6 bases). In germline, CDR1 is SGHTA, CDR2 FQGNSA. The V end was cut by 4 bases, the J end by 0 bases, with 13 bases between. The CDR3 spans 15 residues. The CDR3 protein is CASSSLASSSYEQYF. The CDR3, as DNA: TGTGCCAGCAGCTCACTAGCTTCCTCCTCCTACGAGCAGTACTTC.

CDR3 DNA sequence: TGTGCCAGCTCACCAAAGACAGAGAACACTGAAGCTTTCTTT. This sequence encodes CASSPKTENTEAFF. The J gene is TRBJ1-1, the V gene TRBV18; D possibly corresponds to TRBD1 (5 bases). The CDR3 has 14 residues. Germline V gives CDR1 KGHSH, CDR2 LQKENI. Trimming took off 2 bases at V and 1 base at J, with 8 bases between the two ends. Full variable domain (missing parts from reference TRBV18 and TRBJ1-1): NAGVMQNPRHLVRRRGQEARLRCSPMKGHSHVYWYRQLPEEGLKFMVYLQKENIIDESGMPKERFSAEFPKEGPSILRIQQVVRGDSAAYFCASSPKTENTEAFFGQGTRLTVV.

The rearrangement uses TRBV6-6 and TRBJ1-1; D unclear. The germline gives CDR1 MNHNY, CDR2 SVGAGI (reference sequence). The V end lost 7 bases, the J end lost 3 bases, and 18 bases lay between the germline ends. The CDR3 contains 15 residues. The CDR3 region is CASKPGGRQDTEAFF. CDR3 coding DNA: TGTGCCAGCAAACCGGGCGGCAGGCAGGACACTGAAGCTTTCTTT.

This sequence joins TRBV11-2 and TRBJ2-5; D is perhaps TRBD1 (6 bases). Germline V lookup: CDR1 SGHAT, CDR2 FQNNGV. V was shortened by 2 bases and J by 11 bases, with 21 bases between the two germline ends. The length of the CDR3 is 15 residues. The chain's CDR3 is CASSLSLQGIYEQYF. CDR3 bases: TGTGCCAGCAGCTTATCTCTGCAGGGGATATATGAGCAGTACTTC. Drawing the rest from reference TRBV11-2 and TRBJ2-5, the complete variable domain is EAGVAQSPRYKIIEKRQSVAFWCNPISGHATLYWYQQILGQGPKLLIQFQNNGVVDDSQLPKDRFSAERLKGVDSTLKIQPAKLEDSAVYLCASSLSLQGIYEQYFGPGTRLLVL.